This TCR beta chain emerged from a study of blood T cell repertoires in COVID-19. Looking at the study overall: COVID-19 samples collected from the United States, Italy and Spain covered acute and convalescent phases. Sample material is recorded as cDNA or gDNA derived from T cells, B-cell-depleted T cells, or PBMCs.

Per germline, CDR1 LNHDA and CDR2 SQIVND (reference sequence). The CDR3 sequence is 13 residues long. Trimming at V came to 5 bases and at J to 7 bases, leaving 6 bases not matched to a gene. TCRdb's table, derived via immunoSEQ multiplex PCR, lists solely in-frame clones and lacks some. The table lists roughly 24,000 clones, approximately 88% of them singletons. The chain employs TRBV19 and TRBJ2-5; 8 bases map to TRBD1. This sequence was found in a man between 65 and 79 years old with COVID-19, enrolled during active disease. The sample taken for sequencing was peripheral blood. The CDR3 loop reads CASSVQGGGTQYF. CDR3 DNA sequence: TGTGCCAGTAGTGTACAGGGGGGCGGGACCCAGTACTTC.